This T cell receptor beta chain was recovered during a study of identifying expanded T cells in peripheral blood. Study conclusions and caveats: Across healthy donors, higher total template counts meant significantly greater approximately two-week count variance.

Some clones are missing from TCRdb's copy, which holds only in-frame ones; the method was immunoSEQ multiplex PCR. The sample holds about 90,000 clones; 80% to 90% are singletons and the top ten take just under 4.5%. V was shortened by 6 bases and J by 3 bases, with 8 bases between the two germline ends. In germline, CDR1 is DFQATT, CDR2 SNEGSKA (reference sequence). The CDR3 length is 11 residues. A word on this clone: Its target is not known.

The chain employs TRBV20-1 and TRBJ1-1, with D uncertain. Sequencing input: blood. This TCR was recovered from a person aged 18-70 years in good health. The CDR3 bases are TGCAGTGCGCGGGGATACACTGAAGCTTTCTTT. This gives the protein CSARGYTEAFF.